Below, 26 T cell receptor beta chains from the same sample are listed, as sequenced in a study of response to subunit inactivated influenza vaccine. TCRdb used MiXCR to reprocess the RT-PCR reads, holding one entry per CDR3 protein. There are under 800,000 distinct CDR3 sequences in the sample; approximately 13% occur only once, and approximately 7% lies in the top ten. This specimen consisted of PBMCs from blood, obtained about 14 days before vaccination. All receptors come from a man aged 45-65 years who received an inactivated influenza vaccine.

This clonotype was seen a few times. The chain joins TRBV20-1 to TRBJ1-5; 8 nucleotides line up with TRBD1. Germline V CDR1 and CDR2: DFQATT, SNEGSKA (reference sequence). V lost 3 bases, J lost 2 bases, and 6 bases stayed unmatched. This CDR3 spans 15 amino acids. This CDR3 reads CSASLSGQGNQPQHF. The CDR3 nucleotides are TGCAGTGCTAGCCTTTCGGGACAGGGCAATCAGCCCCAGCATTTT.

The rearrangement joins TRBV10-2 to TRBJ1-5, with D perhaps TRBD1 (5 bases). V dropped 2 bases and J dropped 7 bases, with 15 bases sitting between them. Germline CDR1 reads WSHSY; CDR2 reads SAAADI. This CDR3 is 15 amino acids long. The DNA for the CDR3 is TGCGCCAGCAGTGAGGGGTTCAGGGTTGGACAGCCCCAGCATTTT. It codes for CASSEGFRVGQPQHF.

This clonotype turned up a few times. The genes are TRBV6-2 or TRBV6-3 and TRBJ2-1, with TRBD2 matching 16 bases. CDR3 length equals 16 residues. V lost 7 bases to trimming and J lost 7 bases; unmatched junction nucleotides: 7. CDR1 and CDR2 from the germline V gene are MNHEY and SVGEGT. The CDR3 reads CASTGLAGGLDNEQFF. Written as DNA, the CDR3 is TGTGCCAGCACGGGACTAGCGGGAGGGCTGGATAATGAGCAGTTCTTC.

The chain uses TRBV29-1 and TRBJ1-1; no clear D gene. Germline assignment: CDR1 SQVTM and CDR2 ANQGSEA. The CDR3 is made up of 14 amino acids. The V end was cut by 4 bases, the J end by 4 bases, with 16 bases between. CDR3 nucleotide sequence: TGCAGCGTTGGCCCCCGGATTTCCGGCACTGAAGCTTTCTTT. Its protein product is CSVGPRISGTEAFF. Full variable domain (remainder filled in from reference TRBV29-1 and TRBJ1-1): SAVISQKPSRDICQRGTSLTIQCQVDSQVTMMFWYRQQPGQSLTLIATANQGSEATYESGFVIDKFPISRPNLTFSTLTVSNMSPEDSSIYLCSVGPRISGTEAFFGQGTRLTVV.

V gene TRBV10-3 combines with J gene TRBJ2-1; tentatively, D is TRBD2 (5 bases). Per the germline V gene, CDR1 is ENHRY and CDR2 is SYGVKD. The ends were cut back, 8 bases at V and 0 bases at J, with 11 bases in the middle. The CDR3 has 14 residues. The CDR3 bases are TGTGCCATCGGACTTGTTAGCTCCTACAATGAGCAGTTCTTC. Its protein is CAIGLVSSYNEQFF.

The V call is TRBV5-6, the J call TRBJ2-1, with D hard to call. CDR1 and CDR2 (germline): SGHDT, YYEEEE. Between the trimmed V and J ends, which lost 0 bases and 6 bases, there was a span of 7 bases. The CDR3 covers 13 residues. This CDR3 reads CASSLGAINEQFF. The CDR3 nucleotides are TGTGCCAGCAGCTTGGGGGCTATCAATGAGCAGTTCTTC.

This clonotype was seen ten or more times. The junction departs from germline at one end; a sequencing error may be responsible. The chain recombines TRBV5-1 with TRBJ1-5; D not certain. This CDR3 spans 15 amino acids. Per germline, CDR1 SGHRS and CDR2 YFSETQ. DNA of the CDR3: TGTGCCAGCAGTCTGACCGGGTATAGCAATCAGCCCCAGCATTTT. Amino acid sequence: CASSLTGYSNQPQHF.

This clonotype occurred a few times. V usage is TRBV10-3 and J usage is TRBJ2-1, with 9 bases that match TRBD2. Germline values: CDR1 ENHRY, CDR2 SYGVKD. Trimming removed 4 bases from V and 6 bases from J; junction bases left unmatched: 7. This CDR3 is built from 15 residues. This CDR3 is CAISGGTSPINEQFF. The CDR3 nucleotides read TGTGCCATCAGTGGTGGGACTAGCCCCATCAATGAGCAGTTCTTC.

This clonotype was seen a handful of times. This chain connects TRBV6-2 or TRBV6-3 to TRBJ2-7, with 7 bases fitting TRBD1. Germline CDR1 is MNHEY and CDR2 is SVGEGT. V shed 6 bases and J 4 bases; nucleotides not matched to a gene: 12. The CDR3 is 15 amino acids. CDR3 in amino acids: CASRTDRAHIYEQYF. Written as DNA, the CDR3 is TGTGCCAGCAGAACTGACAGGGCACATATTTACGAGCAGTACTTC.

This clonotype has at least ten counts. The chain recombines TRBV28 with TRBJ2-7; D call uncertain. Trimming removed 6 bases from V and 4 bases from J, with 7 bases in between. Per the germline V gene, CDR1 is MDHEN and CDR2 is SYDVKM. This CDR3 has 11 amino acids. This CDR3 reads CASSLGYEQYF. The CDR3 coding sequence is TGTGCCAGCAGCTTAGGTTACGAGCAGTACTTC. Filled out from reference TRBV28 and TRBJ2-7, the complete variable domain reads DVKVTQSSRYLVKRTGEKVFLECVQDMDHENMFWYRQDPGLGLRLIYFSYDVKMKEKGDIPEGYSVSREKKERFSLILESASTNQTSMYLCASSLGYEQYFGPGTRLTVT.

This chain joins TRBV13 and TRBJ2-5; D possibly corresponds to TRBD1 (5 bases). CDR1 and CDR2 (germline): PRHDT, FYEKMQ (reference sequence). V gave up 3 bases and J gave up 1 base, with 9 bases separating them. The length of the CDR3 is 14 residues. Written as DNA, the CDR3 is TGTGCCAGCAGCTTCGACAGAACCCAAGAGACCCAGTACTTC. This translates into CASSFDRTQETQYF.

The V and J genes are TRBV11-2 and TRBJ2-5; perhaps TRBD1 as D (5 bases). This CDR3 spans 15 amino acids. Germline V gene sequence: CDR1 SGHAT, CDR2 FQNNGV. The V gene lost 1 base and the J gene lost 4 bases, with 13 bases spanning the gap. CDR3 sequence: CASSLGVGPGETQYF. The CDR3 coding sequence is TGTGCCAGCAGCTTAGGCGTGGGGCCGGGAGAGACCCAGTACTTC.

The CDR3 coding sequence is TGTGCCTGGGAAGGCGAGCACCAATACAATGAGCAGTTCTTC. It translates to CAWEGEHQYNEQFF. The chain recombines TRBV30 with TRBJ2-1; D remains ambiguous. The CDR3 is 14 residues long. V lost 5 bases and J 4 bases, leaving 15 bases between the germline ends. Germline values: CDR1 GTSNPN, CDR2 SVGIG (reference sequence).

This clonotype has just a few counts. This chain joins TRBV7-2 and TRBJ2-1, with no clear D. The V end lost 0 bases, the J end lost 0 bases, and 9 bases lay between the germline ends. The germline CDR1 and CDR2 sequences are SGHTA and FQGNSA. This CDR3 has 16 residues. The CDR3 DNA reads TGTGCCAGCAGCTTAGCGGCCGAAAGCTCCTACAATGAGCAGTTCTTC. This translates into CASSLAAESSYNEQFF. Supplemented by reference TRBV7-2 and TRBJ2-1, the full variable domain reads GAGVSQSPSNKVTEKGKDVELRCDPISGHTALYWYRQSLGQGLEFLIYFQGNSAPDKSGLPSDRFSAERTGGSVSTLTIQRTQQEDSAVYLCASSLAAESSYNEQFFGPGTRLTVL.

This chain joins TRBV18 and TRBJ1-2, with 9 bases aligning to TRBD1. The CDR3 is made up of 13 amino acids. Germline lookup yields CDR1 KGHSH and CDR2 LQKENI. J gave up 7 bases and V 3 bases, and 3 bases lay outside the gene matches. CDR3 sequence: CASSPGQGAGYTF. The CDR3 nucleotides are TGTGCCAGCTCACCGGGACAGGGTGCTGGCTACACCTTC.

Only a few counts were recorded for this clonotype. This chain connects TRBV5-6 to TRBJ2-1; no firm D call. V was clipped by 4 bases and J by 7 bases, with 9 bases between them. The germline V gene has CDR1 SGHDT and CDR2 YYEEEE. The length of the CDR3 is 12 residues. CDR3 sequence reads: CASSDRWNEQFF. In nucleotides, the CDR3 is TGTGCCAGCAGCGACCGATGGAATGAGCAGTTCTTC. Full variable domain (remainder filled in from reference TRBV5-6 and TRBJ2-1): DAGVTQSPTHLIKTRGQQVTLRCSPKSGHDTVSWYQQALGQGPQFIFQYYEEEERQRGNFPDRFSGHQFPNYSSELNVNALLLGDSALYLCASSDRWNEQFFGPGTRLTVL.

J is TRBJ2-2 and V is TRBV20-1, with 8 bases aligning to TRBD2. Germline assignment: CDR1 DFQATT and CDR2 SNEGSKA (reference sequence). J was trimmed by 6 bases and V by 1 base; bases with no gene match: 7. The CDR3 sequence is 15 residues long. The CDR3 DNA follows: TGCAGTGCTAGAGTGGGACTAGGATCCGCCGGGGAGCTGTTTTTT. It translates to CSARVGLGSAGELFF.

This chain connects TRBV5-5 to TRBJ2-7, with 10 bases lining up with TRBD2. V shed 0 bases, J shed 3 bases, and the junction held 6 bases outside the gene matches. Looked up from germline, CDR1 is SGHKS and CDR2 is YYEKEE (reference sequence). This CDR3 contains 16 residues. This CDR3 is CASSLGASGGVYEQYF. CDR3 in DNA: TGTGCCAGCAGCTTGGGTGCTAGCGGGGGCGTCTACGAGCAGTACTTC. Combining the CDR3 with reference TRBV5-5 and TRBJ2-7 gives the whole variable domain DAGVTQSPTHLIKTRGQQVTLRCSPISGHKSVSWYQQVLGQGPQFIFQYYEKEERGRGNFPDRFSARQFPNYSSELNVNALLLGDSALYLCASSLGASGGVYEQYFGPGTRLTVT.

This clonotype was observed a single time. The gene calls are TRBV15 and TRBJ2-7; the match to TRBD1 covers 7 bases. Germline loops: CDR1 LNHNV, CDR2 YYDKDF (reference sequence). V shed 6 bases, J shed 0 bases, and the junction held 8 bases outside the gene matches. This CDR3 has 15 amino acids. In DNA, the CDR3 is TGTGCCACCAGGGACGGGACAGACTACTCCTACGAGCAGTACTTC. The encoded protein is CATRDGTDYSYEQYF. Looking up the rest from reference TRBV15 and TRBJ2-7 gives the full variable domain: DAMVIQNPRYQVTQFGKPVTLSCSQTLNHNVMYWYQQKSSQAPKLLFHYYDKDFNNEADTPDNFQSRRPNTSFCFLDIRSPGLGDTAMYLCATRDGTDYSYEQYFGPGTRLTVT.

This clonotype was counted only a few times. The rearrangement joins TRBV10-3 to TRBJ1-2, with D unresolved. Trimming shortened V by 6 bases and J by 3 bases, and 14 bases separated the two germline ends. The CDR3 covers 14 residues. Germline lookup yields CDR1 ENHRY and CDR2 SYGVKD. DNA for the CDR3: TGTGCCATCAGCCAACCTCCCGGGGACTATGGCTACACCTTC. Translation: CAISQPPGDYGYTF.

The CDR3 loop is CAIRRGTGEETQYF. Here the CDR3 DNA reads TGTGCCATCAGAAGGGGGACAGGAGAAGAGACCCAGTACTTC. The rearrangement links TRBV10-3 to TRBJ2-5; TRBD1 aligns across 8 bases. Unmatched junction bases numbered 6, after V lost 6 bases and J lost 3 bases. This CDR3 is 14 amino acids long. Germline V gives CDR1 ENHRY, CDR2 SYGVKD.

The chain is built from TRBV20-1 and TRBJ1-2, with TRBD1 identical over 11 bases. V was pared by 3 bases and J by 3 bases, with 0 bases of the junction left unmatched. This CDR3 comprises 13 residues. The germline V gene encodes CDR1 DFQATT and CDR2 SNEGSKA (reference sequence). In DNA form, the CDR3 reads TGCAGTGCTAGGGACAGGGGGCACTATGGCTACACCTTC. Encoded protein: CSARDRGHYGYTF.

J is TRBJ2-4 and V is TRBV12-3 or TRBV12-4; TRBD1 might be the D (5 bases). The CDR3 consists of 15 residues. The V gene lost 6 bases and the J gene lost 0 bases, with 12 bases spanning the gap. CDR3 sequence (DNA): TGTGCCAGCAGATCAGGGTGGGCAGCCAAAAACATTCAGTACTTC. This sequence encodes CASRSGWAAKNIQYF.

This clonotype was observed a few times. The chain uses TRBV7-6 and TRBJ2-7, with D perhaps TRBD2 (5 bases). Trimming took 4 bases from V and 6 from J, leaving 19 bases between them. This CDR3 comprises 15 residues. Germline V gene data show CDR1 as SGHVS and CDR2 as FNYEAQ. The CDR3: CASSSSINGLTEQYF. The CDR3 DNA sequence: TGTGCCAGCAGCTCTTCTATTAATGGACTGACCGAGCAGTACTTC.

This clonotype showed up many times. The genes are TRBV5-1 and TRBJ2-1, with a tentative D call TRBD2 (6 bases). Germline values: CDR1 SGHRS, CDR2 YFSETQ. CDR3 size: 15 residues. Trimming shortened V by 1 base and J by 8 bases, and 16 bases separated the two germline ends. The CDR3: CASSLTGDGSDEQFF. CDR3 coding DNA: TGCGCCAGCAGCTTGACGGGGGATGGGTCGGATGAGCAGTTCTTC.

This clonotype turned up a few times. The CDR3 region is CATSRSPTSNYEQYF. The CDR3 nucleotides are TGTGCCACCAGCCGATCCCCAACAAGCAACTACGAGCAGTACTTC. The V call is TRBV15, the J call TRBJ2-7; D is unresolved. There are 15 residues in the CDR3. Germline V gives CDR1 LNHNV, CDR2 YYDKDF (reference sequence). Trimming removed 5 bases from V and 3 bases from J, with 17 bases in between.